Below are 6 T cell receptor beta chains sequenced from a single sample in a study of PD-1 blockade in classical Hodgkin lymphoma. Profiling relied on immunoSEQ multiplex PCR, and the TCRdb table lists in-frame clones only, not all of them. The repertoire consists of over 20,000 clones, with around nine tenths occurring once and the leading ten covering roughly 7%. Described time point: newly diagnosed, previously untreated cHL patient sample. Thawed PBMCs were the source of CD8+ T cells, obtained through magnetic negative selection. What was sequenced was CD8+ T cells from blood. The receptors shown here come from a human donor with classical Hodgkin lymphoma.

The chain couples TRBV4-1 to TRBJ1-5, with a tentative D call TRBD1 (5 bases). Trimming pared 3 bases from V and 0 bases from J, leaving 9 bases between. Germline CDR1 reads MGHRA; CDR2 reads YSYEKL. This CDR3 spans 15 amino acids. The CDR3 DNA sequence: TGCGCCAGCAGCCAGCGACAGAATAGCAATCAGCCCCAGCATTTT. It codes for CASSQRQNSNQPQHF.

The rearrangement links TRBV7-9 to TRBJ2-2, with D unresolved. This CDR3 spans 15 amino acids. CDR1 and CDR2 from the germline V gene are SEHNR and FQNEAQ (reference sequence). With 4 bases removed from V and 0 bases from J, the gap between germline ends came to 9 bases. CDR3 bases: TGTGCCAGCAGCTCCGTTGACGCGAACACCGGGGAGCTGTTTTTT. Residues: CASSSVDANTGELFF.

V usage is TRBV4-1 and J usage is TRBJ2-1; 11 positions match TRBD2. J gave up 9 bases and V 0 bases, and 4 bases lay outside the gene matches. The CDR3 is made up of 15 amino acids. The V gene's germline CDR1 is MGHRA and CDR2 YSYEKL. CDR3 in amino acids: CASSQDSGGAGEQFF. The CDR3 nucleotides are TGCGCCAGCAGCCAAGATAGCGGGGGGGCGGGTGAGCAGTTCTTC.

The chain links TRBV30 to TRBJ1-6; TRBD1 matches 8 bases. The CDR3 has 16 residues. Unmatched junction bases numbered 13, after V lost 2 bases and J lost 10 bases. Germline V CDR1 and CDR2: GTSNPN, SVGIG (reference sequence). CDR3 region: CAWSPQDRVRNSPLHF. The CDR3 coding sequence is TGTGCCTGGAGTCCCCAGGACAGGGTGCGGAACTCACCCCTCCACTTT.

The chain couples TRBV5-1 to TRBJ1-2; TRBD1 matches 9 bases. V was pared by 2 bases and J by 4 bases, with 3 bases of the junction left unmatched. The germline V gene encodes CDR1 SGHRS and CDR2 YFSETQ. This CDR3 comprises 14 residues. DNA of the CDR3: TGCGCCAGCAGCTTCAAACAGGGGGCCTATGGCTACACCTTC. Translated: CASSFKQGAYGYTF.

In its sample, this clone was seen a few times. V usage is TRBV6-5 and J usage is TRBJ2-1; 8 positions agree with TRBD2. There are 15 residues in the CDR3. The V gene end was trimmed by 10 bases and the J gene end by 6 bases; junction bases not matched to a gene: 14. Germline CDR1 is MNHEY and CDR2 is SVGAGI. CDR3 sequence (DNA): TGTGCCACCTCACGCAGCGGGAGAGACGTCAATGAGCAGTTCTTC. Protein: CATSRSGRDVNEQFF.